The next 20 T cell receptor beta chains were all read from a single sample in a study of T cells in Graves' hyperthyroidism and ophthalmopathy. Authors of the study amplified TCR beta CDR3 regions from RNA transcripts. TCR CDR3 underwent first-round RT-PCR with the HTBI primer set. MiXCR was run by TCRdb on the multiplex PCR reads, yielding one entry per CDR3 protein. The data hold hundreds of thousands of distinct CDR3 sequences, with nearly 20% observed a single time. The sample comprised blood. Receptor source: a man between 35 and 55 years old with Graves' ophthalmopathy.

The chain combines TRBV30 with TRBJ2-7; 8 nucleotides line up with TRBD1. V gave up 3 bases and J gave up 4 bases; unmatched junction bases: 2. CDR1 and CDR2 from the germline V gene are GTSNPN and SVGIG (reference sequence). This CDR3 comprises 12 residues. The CDR3 protein is CAWRTGVYEQYF. The CDR3 DNA is TGTGCCTGGAGGACAGGGGTTTACGAGCAGTACTTC.

A few counts support this clonotype. The V call is TRBV30, the J call TRBJ1-6, with no clear D. CDR1 and CDR2 (germline): GTSNPN, SVGIG (reference sequence). V was trimmed by 3 bases and J by 7 bases, leaving 10 bases between them. The CDR3 is 13 residues long. This CDR3 is CAWSQSLNSPLHF. The CDR3 nucleotides read TGTGCCTGGAGCCAATCGTTGAATTCACCCCTCCACTTT. The full variable domain, in which reference TRBV30 and TRBJ1-6 provide the parts outside the CDR3, is SQTIHQWPATLVQPVGSPLSLECTVEGTSNPNLYWYRQAAGRGLQLLFYSVGIGQISSEVPQNLSASRPQDRQFILSSKKLLLSDSGFYLCAWSQSLNSPLHFGNGTRLTVT.

In its sample, this clonotype was seen a few times. The chain has TRBV4-1 and TRBJ2-7; 10 bases are shared with TRBD1. The CDR3 loop spans 14 amino acids. Germline V gene sequence: CDR1 MGHRA, CDR2 YSYEKL. V gave up 4 bases and J gave up 3 bases; unmatched junction bases: 3. The DNA of the CDR3 is TGCGCCAGCAGCCGGGGACAGGGGATCTACGAGCAGTACTTC. It translates to CASSRGQGIYEQYF.

Many counts were recorded for this clonotype. J is TRBJ2-7 and V is TRBV5-1, with 9 bases fitting TRBD2. The CDR3 is made up of 14 amino acids. J gave up 2 bases and V 4 bases, and 4 bases lay outside the gene matches. Per germline, CDR1 SGHRS and CDR2 YFSETQ. The CDR3 loop is CASSAVAGAYEQYF. CDR3 sequence (DNA): TGCGCCAGCAGCGCGGTAGCGGGAGCCTACGAGCAGTACTTC. The full variable domain, completed using reference TRBV5-1 and TRBJ2-7, is KAGVTQTPRYLIKTRGQQVTLSCSPISGHRSVSWYQQTPGQGLQFLFEYFSETQRNKGNFPGRFSGRQFSNSRSEMNVSTLELGDSALYLCASSAVAGAYEQYFGPGTRLTVT.

This clonotype was observed a single time. J is TRBJ2-1 and V is TRBV20-1; D is possibly TRBD1 or TRBD2 (7 bases each). V was trimmed by 6 bases and J by 2 bases, leaving 20 bases between them. The CDR3 covers 16 residues. The germline V gene encodes CDR1 DFQATT and CDR2 SNEGSKA (reference sequence). The CDR3 loop reads CSAPGGGRSTYNEQFF. CDR3 sequence (DNA): TGCAGTGCCCCAGGGGGGGGCCGTTCGACCTACAATGAGCAGTTCTTC.

This chain uses TRBV27 with TRBJ2-2; D is possibly TRBD1 or TRBD2 (5 bases each). Looked up from germline, CDR1 is MNHEY and CDR2 is SMNVEV (reference sequence). The CDR3 spans 16 residues. The V and J ends lost 7 bases and 0 bases respectively, with 15 bases between them. The CDR3 coding sequence is TGTGCCAGCACTTTTGGGGGAGTCCCGAACACCGGGGAGCTGTTTTTT. Residues: CASTFGGVPNTGELFF.

This clonotype was seen a few times. The chain is built from TRBV6-2 or TRBV6-3 and TRBJ2-7, with TRBD1 as a possible D gene (6 bases). The CDR3 has 13 residues. The V end was cut by 6 bases, the J end by 6 bases, with 15 bases between. Germline V gene sequence: CDR1 MNHEY, CDR2 SVGEGT. The CDR3 DNA sequence: TGTGCCAGCAGAGGCGGACAGCTCCCCGAGCAGTACTTC. As protein: CASRGGQLPEQYF.

This clonotype was seen repeatedly, ten times or more. CDR3 DNA: TGTGCCAGCAGTTTAAGCGGGGCTTACAATGAGCAGTTCTTC. It is translated as CASSLSGAYNEQFF. V usage is TRBV28 and J usage is TRBJ2-1, with 7 nucleotides matching TRBD2. From germline, CDR1 is MDHEN and CDR2 SYDVKM. Trimming cost V 2 bases and J 4 bases; bases outside gene matches: 2. This CDR3 contains 14 residues.

This clonotype was recorded a few times. The rearrangement uses TRBV6-1 and TRBJ2-7; 9 bases are a match to TRBD2. The CDR3 sequence is 14 residues long. The germline CDR1 and CDR2 sequences are MNHNS and SASEGT. Losses at the gene ends were 6 bases for V and 3 bases for J; bases not matched to a gene: 6. The CDR3 loop reads CASRMTSGGYEQYF. The CDR3 bases are TGTGCCAGCAGAATGACTAGCGGAGGCTACGAGCAGTACTTC.

This clonotype was counted only a few times. This chain connects TRBV5-1 to TRBJ2-7, with D perhaps matching TRBD1 (5 bases). The CDR3 runs to 15 residues. In germline, CDR1 is SGHRS, CDR2 YFSETQ. Trimming cost V 4 bases and J 5 bases, with 19 bases left between them. This chain's CDR3 is CASSLENRFIDEQYF. CDR3 DNA: TGCGCCAGCAGCCTGGAGAACAGGTTTATAGACGAGCAGTACTTC. The whole variable domain, filled in from reference TRBV5-1 and TRBJ2-7, reads KAGVTQTPRYLIKTRGQQVTLSCSPISGHRSVSWYQQTPGQGLQFLFEYFSETQRNKGNFPGRFSGRQFSNSRSEMNVSTLELGDSALYLCASSLENRFIDEQYFGPGTRLTVT.

This clonotype was counted many times. The chain carries TRBV7-3 and TRBJ2-7; unclear D gene. This CDR3 spans 13 amino acids. V gave up 1 base and J gave up 3 bases, with 7 bases separating them. Germline V CDR1 and CDR2: SGHTA, FQGTGA. The CDR3: CASSLKGGYEQYF. The DNA of the CDR3 is TGTGCCAGCAGCTTAAAAGGTGGCTACGAGCAGTACTTC.

Ten or more counts support this clonotype. V usage is TRBV27 and J usage is TRBJ2-3; D remains unclear. CDR3 length equals 13 residues. The germline V and J ends were trimmed by 5 bases and 6 bases, with 12 bases remaining between them. Germline CDR1 MNHEY, CDR2 SMNVEV (reference sequence). This chain's CDR3 is CASSAGVGDTQYF. The CDR3 DNA follows: TGTGCCAGCAGTGCTGGAGTGGGGGATACGCAGTATTTT.

This clonotype was counted only a few times. The chain carries TRBV19 and TRBJ1-1; maybe TRBD1 (6 bases). Trimming removed 7 bases from V and 1 base from J, with 16 bases in between. Germline CDR1 is LNHDA and CDR2 is SQIVND (reference sequence). This CDR3 comprises 15 residues. CDR3 region: CASTNRGAPNTEAFF. CDR3 DNA sequence: TGTGCCAGTACTAATAGGGGGGCCCCGAACACTGAAGCTTTCTTT.

This clonotype was seen at least ten times. The rearrangement uses TRBV2 and TRBJ1-5; D is uncertain. CDR1 and CDR2 (germline): SNHLY, FYNNEI. The CDR3 loop spans 14 amino acids. Trimming took 3 bases from V and 1 from J, leaving 7 bases between them. The CDR3, as DNA: TGTGCCAGCAGTGATCAGGTCAGCAATCAGCCCCAGCATTTT. This encodes CASSDQVSNQPQHF.

V usage is TRBV29-1 and J usage is TRBJ2-4; D not resolved. CDR1 and CDR2 (germline): SQVTM, ANQGSEA. The CDR3 loop spans 10 amino acids. Trimming shortened V by 6 bases and J by 6 bases, and 6 bases separated the two germline ends. CDR3 sequence: CSVRLNIQYF. The CDR3 DNA follows: TGCAGCGTCCGACTAAACATTCAGTACTTC.

The sample holds many counts of this clonotype. The junction shows a germline mismatch at one end, possibly a read error. The chain is built from TRBV7-9 and TRBJ2-5; D is possibly TRBD2 (6 bases). The CDR3 spans 14 residues. The germline CDR1 and CDR2 sequences are SEHNR and FQNEAQ (reference sequence). This CDR3 is CASSYDSTRENQYF. DNA of the CDR3: TGTGCCAGCAGCTACGACTCAACCCGGGAGAACCAGTACTTC.

This clonotype turned up a few times. The CDR3 reads CASSLGGRQGGYEQYF. DNA for the CDR3: TGTGCCAGCAGCTTGGGTGGTCGACAGGGAGGGTACGAGCAGTACTTC. The chain carries TRBV5-4 and TRBJ2-7, with D possibly called TRBD1 or TRBD2 (7 bases each). Germline V gene sequence: CDR1 SGHNT, CDR2 YYREEE (reference sequence). V was trimmed by 0 bases and J by 4 bases, leaving 17 bases between them. The CDR3 loop spans 16 amino acids. The full variable domain, its missing parts supplied by reference TRBV5-4 and TRBJ2-7, is ETGVTQSPTHLIKTRGQQVTLRCSSQSGHNTVSWYQQALGQGPQFIFQYYREEENGRGNFPPRFSGLQFPNYSSELNVNALELDDSALYLCASSLGGRQGGYEQYFGPGTRLTVT.

The rearrangement uses TRBV12-3 or TRBV12-4 and TRBJ2-3, with 9 bases identical to TRBD2. V was clipped by 6 bases and J by 2 bases; unmatched bases: 12. CDR3 length equals 17 residues. The CDR3 nucleotides are TGTGCCAGCAGCACCTCTCGACTAGCGGCTGACACAGATACGCAGTATTTT. Residues: CASSTSRLAADTDTQYF.

The chain is built from TRBV5-1 and TRBJ2-7; D is unresolved. The germline V gene encodes CDR1 SGHRS and CDR2 YFSETQ. Trimming left V 3 bases short and J 5 bases short, with 12 bases between. This CDR3 has 13 amino acids. CDR3 in amino acids: CASSSQGSNEQYF. In DNA, the CDR3 is TGCGCCAGCAGCTCCCAAGGCTCTAACGAGCAGTACTTC.

Ten or more counts support this clonotype. The chain has TRBV30 and TRBJ2-2; 7 bases agree with TRBD1. Germline assignment: CDR1 GTSNPN and CDR2 SVGIG (reference sequence). The CDR3 spans 13 residues. V lost 5 bases and J lost 7; bases outside the gene matches: 7. The CDR3 nucleotides read TGTGCCTGGGCGACAGGGACGGGCGGGGAGCTGTTTTTT. It yields the protein CAWATGTGGELFF.